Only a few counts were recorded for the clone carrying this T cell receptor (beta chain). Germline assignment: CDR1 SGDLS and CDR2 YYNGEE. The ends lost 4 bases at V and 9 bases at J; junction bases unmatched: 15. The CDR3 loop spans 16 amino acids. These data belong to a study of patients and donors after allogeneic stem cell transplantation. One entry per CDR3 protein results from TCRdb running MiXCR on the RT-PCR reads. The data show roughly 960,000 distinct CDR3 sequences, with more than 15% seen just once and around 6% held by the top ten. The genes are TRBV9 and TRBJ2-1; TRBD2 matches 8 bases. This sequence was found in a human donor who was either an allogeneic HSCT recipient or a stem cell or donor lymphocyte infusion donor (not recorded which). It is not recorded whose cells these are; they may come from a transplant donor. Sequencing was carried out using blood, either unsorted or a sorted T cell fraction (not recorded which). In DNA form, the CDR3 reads TGTGCCAGCAGCTTCGAACAGCGGGGGCCCACAGGTGAGCAGTTCTTC. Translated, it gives CASSFEQRGPTGEQFF.